The rows below give T cell receptor beta chains drawn from one sample of a study of T cell responses to AZD1222 COVID-19 vaccine. This table comes from immunoSEQ multiplex PCR, and its TCRdb copy is limited to in-frame clones, with some not included. This repertoire shows over 70,000 clones, 65% to 80% found once; its top ten account for roughly 28%. Sequencing used peripheral blood, obtained 28 days after the second dose of the MenACWY control vaccine. These receptor sequences come from an adult who received the MenACWY meningococcal vaccine as a control. CDR3s include the opening cysteine and the closing phenylalanine or tryptophan. D genes are given only for firm matches. Clone size, where shown, is once, few, many, or a class for clones that have expanded.

V: TRBV3-1/TRBV3-2
J: TRBJ1-3
size: .
D: .
CDR3: CASSQGPGVGNTIYF
DNA: TGTGCCAGCAGCCAAGGCCCCGGGGTTGGAAACACCATATATTTT

V: TRBV3-1/TRBV3-2
J: TRBJ2-7
size: .
D: .
CDR3: CASSQGLQGGYEQYF
DNA: TGTGCCAGCAGCCAAGGTTTACAGGGAGGGTACGAGCAGTACTTC

V: TRBV5-1
J: TRBJ1-1
size: .
D: .
CDR3: CASRSTTVNTEAFF
DNA: TGCGCCAGCAGATCAACGACAGTGAACACTGAAGCTTTCTTT

V: TRBV18
J: TRBJ1-1
size: once
D: TRBD1
CDR3: CASSLRGQEEAFF
DNA: TGTGCCAGCTCACTTCGAGGACAGGAGGAAGCTTTCTTT

V: TRBV19
J: TRBJ1-4
size: .
D: .
CDR3: CASSIYLGEPKLFF
DNA: TGTGCCAGTAGTATTTATCTCGGGGAACCAAAACTGTTTTTT

V: TRBV24-1
J: TRBJ1-2
size: .
D: .
CDR3: CATREGESNYGYTF
DNA: TGTGCCACCAGGGAAGGGGAGTCTAACTATGGCTACACCTTC

V: TRBV19
J: TRBJ2-3
size: once
D: .
CDR3: CASSPRGDTQYF
DNA: TGTGCCAGTAGTCCTCGGGGAGATACGCAGTATTTT

V: TRBV4-1
J: TRBJ2-3
size: .
D: .
CDR3: CASSRLEGGTDTQYF
DNA: TGCGCCAGCAGCCGTCTCGAAGGGGGTACAGATACGCAGTATTTT

V: TRBV28
J: TRBJ2-2
size: many
D: TRBD1
CDR3: CASSRYRGRTGELFF
DNA: TGTGCCAGCAGCCGTTACAGGGGTCGAACCGGGGAGCTGTTTTTT

V: TRBV18
J: TRBJ1-3
size: .
D: TRBD1
CDR3: CASSPNPSRGTGNTIYF
DNA: TGTGCCAGCTCACCAAACCCATCCAGGGGGACTGGAAACACCATATATTTT

V: TRBV6-1
J: TRBJ2-1
size: .
D: .
CDR3: CASSEEAPGWHEQFF
DNA: TGTGCCAGCAGTGAAGAAGCCCCAGGATGGCATGAGCAGTTCTTC

V: TRBV5-1
J: TRBJ2-1
size: .
D: TRBD2
CDR3: CASSGSGPYNEQFF
DNA: TGCGCCAGCAGCGGTAGCGGGCCCTACAATGAGCAGTTCTTC

V: TRBV2
J: TRBJ2-1
size: .
D: TRBD2
CDR3: CASSSGSSYNEQFF
DNA: TGTGCCAGCAGTAGCGGGAGTTCCTACAATGAGCAGTTCTTC

V: TRBV19
J: TRBJ1-4
size: .
D: .
CDR3: CASPVGKLFF
DNA: TGTGCCAGCCCCGTCGGAAAACTGTTTTTT

V: TRBV14
J: TRBJ1-2
size: .
D: TRBD1
CDR3: CASSQGTGGADGYTF
DNA: TGTGCCAGCAGCCAAGGGACAGGGGGCGCCGATGGCTACACCTTC

V: TRBV10-3
J: TRBJ2-1
size: .
D: TRBD2
CDR3: CAISAELAGGPGEQFF
DNA: TGTGCCATCAGTGCCGAACTAGCGGGAGGCCCTGGTGAGCAGTTCTTC

V: TRBV2
J: TRBJ1-2
size: .
D: TRBD1
CDR3: CASRGTDYYGYTF
DNA: TGTGCCAGCCGGGGGACAGACTACTATGGCTACACCTTC

V: TRBV21-1
J: TRBJ2-5
size: .
D: .
CDR3: CASSKVDKGTETQYF
DNA: TGTGCCAGCAGCAAAGTGGACAAGGGGACAGAGACCCAGTACTTC

V: TRBV19
J: TRBJ1-1
size: .
D: .
CDR3: CASSIGGGGTEAFF
DNA: TGTGCCAGTAGTATTGGGGGAGGCGGCACTGAAGCTTTCTTT

V: TRBV11-2
J: TRBJ1-6
size: .
D: .
CDR3: CASSPSRTGNSPLHF
DNA: TGTGCCAGCAGCCCAAGTCGGACGGGTAATTCACCCCTCCACTTT

V: TRBV20-1
J: TRBJ2-1
size: .
D: .
CDR3: CSAGLGDEQFF
DNA: TGCAGTGCTGGGCTGGGGGATGAGCAGTTCTTC

V: TRBV7-9
J: TRBJ2-7
size: .
D: .
CDR3: CASSETGTQYF
DNA: TGTGCCAGCAGCGAGACCGGGACACAGTACTTC

V: TRBV19
J: TRBJ2-3
size: .
D: .
CDR3: CASKSDSTDTQYF
DNA: TGTGCCAGTAAATCAGATAGCACAGATACGCAGTATTTT

V: TRBV5-1
J: TRBJ2-3
size: .
D: .
CDR3: CASSLYGTDTQYF
DNA: TGCGCCAGCAGCTTGTACGGGACAGATACGCAGTATTTT

V: TRBV30
J: TRBJ2-7
size: .
D: .
CDR3: CAWNKGVSGEQYF
DNA: TGTGCCTGGAATAAGGGTGTCTCGGGAGAGCAGTACTTC

V: TRBV11-2
J: TRBJ2-5
size: .
D: .
CDR3: CASSLQIQRQETQYF
DNA: TGTGCCAGCAGCTTACAAATCCAGCGGCAAGAGACCCAGTACTTC

V: TRBV28
J: TRBJ1-2
size: .
D: .
CDR3: CASTLGGGYGYTF
DNA: TGTGCCAGCACCCTTGGGGGGGGTTATGGCTACACCTTC

V: TRBV7-9
J: TRBJ1-3
size: .
D: .
CDR3: CASSRGLGAGNTIYF
DNA: TGTGCCAGCAGCCGAGGGTTGGGGGCTGGAAACACCATATATTTT

V: TRBV3-1/TRBV3-2
J: TRBJ2-2
size: .
D: .
CDR3: CASSQVLSGGGELFF
DNA: TGTGCCAGCAGCCAGGTCCTTTCGGGCGGTGGGGAGCTGTTTTTT

V: TRBV7-6
J: TRBJ2-5
size: .
D: .
CDR3: CASTDGGEVGETQYF
DNA: TGTGCCAGCACCGACGGGGGCGAGGTCGGGGAGACCCAGTACTTC

V: TRBV21-1
J: TRBJ1-3
size: .
D: .
CDR3: CASSKPVRTSGNTIYF
DNA: TGTGCCAGCAGCAAGCCGGTCAGAACCTCTGGAAACACCATATATTTT

V: TRBV13
J: TRBJ2-1
size: few
D: .
CDR3: CASSLQVENNEQFF
DNA: TGTGCCAGCAGCTTACAGGTAGAGAACAATGAGCAGTTCTTC

V: TRBV10-2
J: TRBJ1-4
size: once
D: .
CDR3: CASSESANEKLFF
DNA: TGCGCCAGCAGTGAGAGTGCGAATGAAAAACTGTTTTTT

V: TRBV29-1
J: TRBJ1-1
size: few
D: .
CDR3: CSVDGNTEAFF
DNA: TGCAGCGTGGACGGGAACACTGAAGCTTTCTTT

V: TRBV30
J: TRBJ1-4
size: .
D: TRBD1
CDR3: CAWGDRGEKLFF
DNA: TGTGCCTGGGGGGACAGAGGGGAAAAACTGTTTTTT

V: TRBV9
J: TRBJ2-5
size: once
D: TRBD2
CDR3: CASSVGGGALETQYF
DNA: TGTGCCAGCAGCGTAGGCGGGGGGGCATTAGAGACCCAGTACTTC

V: TRBV5-5
J: TRBJ2-1
size: .
D: .
CDR3: CASSLDGKRSAEQFF
DNA: TGTGCCAGCAGCTTGGATGGGAAGAGATCGGCTGAGCAGTTCTTC

V: TRBV5-1
J: TRBJ2-5
size: .
D: TRBD1
CDR3: CASSNTGGGETQYF
DNA: TGCGCCAGCAGCAACACAGGGGGCGGGGAGACCCAGTACTTC

V: TRBV24-1
J: TRBJ2-1
size: .
D: TRBD1
CDR3: CATSDPGTGSYNEQFF
DNA: TGTGCCACCAGTGATCCCGGGACAGGCTCCTACAATGAGCAGTTCTTC

V: TRBV27
J: TRBJ1-1
size: .
D: .
CDR3: CASSPGVGTEAFF
DNA: TGTGCCAGCAGTCCCGGGGTGGGCACTGAAGCTTTCTTT

V: TRBV7-8
J: TRBJ2-5
size: once
D: .
CDR3: CASSSMAEQETQYF
DNA: TGTGCCAGCAGCAGTATGGCAGAGCAAGAGACCCAGTACTTC

V: TRBV18
J: TRBJ1-2
size: .
D: .
CDR3: CASSPPGRLYGYTF
DNA: TGTGCCAGCTCACCACCGGGACGGCTCTATGGCTACACCTTC

V: TRBV10-3
J: TRBJ1-2
size: .
D: .
CDR3: CAISESGSTNYGYTF
DNA: TGTGCCATCAGTGAGTCGGGCAGCACCAACTATGGCTACACCTTC

V: TRBV11-2
J: TRBJ2-1
size: .
D: TRBD2
CDR3: CASSLLGLADNEQFF
DNA: TGTGCCAGCAGCTTACTGGGACTAGCGGACAATGAGCAGTTCTTC

V: TRBV9
J: TRBJ2-1
size: .
D: TRBD2
CDR3: CASSVVAGGLGNEQFF
DNA: TGTGCCAGCAGCGTAGTAGCGGGGGGGCTGGGCAATGAGCAGTTCTTC

V: TRBV4-1
J: TRBJ1-4
size: .
D: TRBD1
CDR3: CASSQLGTGNEKLFF
DNA: TGCGCCAGCAGCCAGCTCGGGACAGGGAATGAAAAACTGTTTTTT

V: TRBV7-9
J: TRBJ1-2
size: .
D: .
CDR3: CASSFREVRYGYTF
DNA: TGTGCCAGCAGCTTCAGGGAGGTGCGGTATGGCTACACCTTC

V: TRBV6-1
J: TRBJ2-7
size: .
D: .
CDR3: CASSEVIRAASYEQYF
DNA: TGTGCCAGCAGTGAGGTGATTCGGGCAGCCTCCTACGAGCAGTACTTC

V: TRBV6-1
J: TRBJ2-1
size: .
D: TRBD2
CDR3: CASSEEGGRALYNEQFF
DNA: TGTGCCAGCAGTGAAGAGGGCGGGAGGGCCCTTTATAATGAGCAGTTCTTC

V: TRBV18
J: TRBJ2-4
size: once
D: TRBD2
CDR3: CASSPTSGAPLAKNIQYF
DNA: TGTGCCAGCTCACCGACTAGCGGAGCACCATTAGCCAAAAACATTCAGTACTTC

V: TRBV28
J: TRBJ2-2
size: once
D: TRBD2
CDR3: CASSLLGTSDTGELFF
DNA: TGTGCCAGCAGTTTATTGGGGACTAGCGACACCGGGGAGCTGTTTTTT

V: TRBV25-1
J: TRBJ1-2
size: .
D: .
CDR3: CASSETNTPPYGYTF
DNA: TGTGCCAGCAGTGAAACCAATACACCTCCCTATGGCTACACCTTC

V: TRBV6-5
J: TRBJ2-7
size: .
D: .
CDR3: CASSYKEGEQYF
DNA: TGTGCCAGCAGTTACAAGGAGGGAGAGCAGTACTTC

V: TRBV6-6
J: TRBJ1-3
size: .
D: TRBD1
CDR3: CASSWGQGASGNTIYF
DNA: TGTGCCAGCAGTTGGGGACAGGGGGCTTCAGGAAACACCATATATTTT

V: TRBV28
J: TRBJ2-1
size: .
D: .
CDR3: CASSPPRGVQFF
DNA: TGTGCCAGCAGTCCGCCTCGAGGGGTGCAGTTCTTC

V: TRBV5-6
J: TRBJ2-7
size: .
D: .
CDR3: CASSLRPAFYEQYF
DNA: TGTGCCAGCAGCTTACGGCCAGCCTTCTACGAGCAGTACTTC